These T cell receptor beta chains were read from a single sample in a study of Graves' ophthalmopathy and Graves' hyperthyroidism. TCRdb called the multiplex PCR reads again in MiXCR, with one record for every CDR3 protein. The sample has a few hundred thousand distinct CDR3 sequences, 35% to 45% seen once. The sequencing input was peripheral blood or thyroid tissue (not recorded which). The receptors come from an adult man with Graves' hyperthyroidism. CDR3s include the opening cysteine and the closing phenylalanine or tryptophan. D genes are given only for firm matches. Only part of the rows carry a size: once, few, many, or a class if the clone is expanded.

cdr3_nt cdr3_aa d_call clone_size j_call v_call
TGTGCCAGCAGCTTACCGGAGGCGGGCACCGGGGAGCTGTTTTTT CASSLPEAGTGELFF - many TRBJ2-2 TRBV7-9
TGTGCCAGCAGCCAAGGTTGGGGGGGCCCAGGAGAGACCCAGTACTTC CASSQGWGGPGETQYF - - TRBJ2-5 TRBV3-1
TGTGCCAGCAGTGCCCCAGGGGGCTTCGGGGAGCTGTTTTTT CASSAPGGFGELFF TRBD1 - TRBJ2-2 TRBV2
TGTGCCAGCGTCGCGGGAGGCTACACCTTC CASVAGGYTF - - TRBJ1-2 TRBV2
TGTGCCCCGAAGCGGGACAGCCCTATCTCCTACGAGCAGTACTTC CAPKRDSPISYEQYF - many TRBJ2-7 TRBV10-3
TGTGCCAGCTTGAAAGGGACGGCTTCTAACTATGGCTACACCTTC CASLKGTASNYGYTF - - TRBJ1-2 TRBV18
TGTGCCATCAGCGACAGGGACTCTGGGGCCAACGTCCTGACTTTC CAISDRDSGANVLTF TRBD1 many TRBJ2-6 TRBV10-3
TGTGCCAGCAGTTTCTCTCCAGGGGGCCACACCGGGGAGCTGTTTTTT CASSFSPGGHTGELFF TRBD1 - TRBJ2-2 TRBV13
TGTGCCAGCAGCCGGGACAAAACCGCGGACACCGGGGAGCTGTTTTTT CASSRDKTADTGELFF - - TRBJ2-2 TRBV7-8
TGTGCCAGCAAGAAAACAGGAACCTACGAGCAGTACTTC CASKKTGTYEQYF - - TRBJ2-7 TRBV27
TGTGCCAGCAGCTTAGGAATGACAGGGGCATCCGTCGGCGAGCAGTACTTC CASSLGMTGASVGEQYF TRBD1 - TRBJ2-7 TRBV12-3/TRBV12-4
TGTGCCAGTAGTATCTTTGGCCTGCAGGGGAACACCGGGGAGCTGTTTTTT CASSIFGLQGNTGELFF - few TRBJ2-2 TRBV19
TGTGCCAGCAGCCTGACTAGCGGGGGGGAGCTGTTTTTT CASSLTSGGELFF TRBD2 - TRBJ2-2 TRBV7-2
TGTGCCAGCAGCCAAGAAGCAGGTTTTTCGGCCCTCCACTTT CASSQEAGFSALHF - few TRBJ1-6 TRBV3-1
TGTGCCAGCAGGGACAGGTACTACGAGCAGTACTTC CASRDRYYEQYF TRBD1 many TRBJ2-7 TRBV2
TGCAGTGCTAGTGGACTAGACAGAGACTATGGCTACACCTTC CSASGLDRDYGYTF - - TRBJ1-2 TRBV20-1
TGCAGCGCAAAATCAGGGGGCGATTGGCATGGCTACACCTTC CSAKSGGDWHGYTF TRBD1 many TRBJ1-2 TRBV29-1
TGTGCCAGCAGCAGCAGGGGTGGGGCGGGTCGTGAGCAGTACTTC CASSSRGGAGREQYF - many TRBJ2-7 TRBV27
TGTGCCAGCAGTTTAACAGGGTCTGAAGCTTTCTTT CASSLTGSEAFF - many TRBJ1-1 TRBV12-3/TRBV12-4
TGTGCCAGCAGCCAAGGAAGCCCCTCAAAGAACACTGAAGCTTTCTTT CASSQGSPSKNTEAFF - few TRBJ1-1 TRBV3-1
TGTGCCAGCAGCCAAACGACAGGGCCAGATACGCAGTATTTT CASSQTTGPDTQYF TRBD1 - TRBJ2-3 TRBV12-3/TRBV12-4
TGTGCCAGCAGCTTAGGAGGGGGAAAGAACGCTGAAGCTTTCTTT CASSLGGGKNAEAFF - - TRBJ1-1 TRBV7-9
TGTGCCAGCACCCCGGGGGGGTTAGCGGGGGGGAAAGAGACCCAGTACTTC CASTPGGLAGGKETQYF TRBD2 once TRBJ2-5 TRBV7-3
TGTGCCTGTCCGAGACCGGAACAGAGCTATGGCTACACCTTC CACPRPEQSYGYTF - - TRBJ1-2 TRBV30